This TCR beta chain was sequenced during a study of PD-1 and CTLA-4 blockade in melanoma. The CDR3 length is 14 residues. V lost 4 bases, J lost 1 base, and 9 bases lay in between. CDR1 SGHVS and CDR2 FQNEAQ come from the germline V gene. Assay: immunoSEQ multiplex PCR; the TCRdb copy retains only in-frame clones and omits some. The repertoire holds over 25,000 clones, roughly nine tenths seen once, with around 8.5% in the top ten. Sequences were derived from CD8+ T cells from peripheral blood, sampled before anti-PD-1 treatment. The receptor comes from a human donor with melanoma. The V and J genes are TRBV7-8 and TRBJ2-3; D is unresolved. The CDR3 bases are TGTGCCAGCAGCTCGCGGTGGGGCACAGATACGCAGTATTTT. Amino acids: CASSSRWGTDTQYF. Full variable domain (outside the CDR3, taken from reference TRBV7-8 and TRBJ2-3): GAGVSQSPRYKVAKRGQDVALRCDPISGHVSLFWYQQALGQGPEFLTYFQNEAQLDKSGLPSDRFFAERPEGSVSTLKIQRTQQEDSAVYLCASSSRWGTDTQYFGPGTRLTVL.